This TCR beta chain was recovered during a study of CD8 T cells in Susac syndrome. Germline loops: CDR1 SQVTM, CDR2 ANQGSEA. V lost 6 bases and J 4 bases, leaving 9 bases between the germline ends. This CDR3 comprises 12 residues. On this clonotype itself: Its specificity is not known.

Study-level findings and limits: The study's TCR sequencing and HLA analysis covered a relatively small number of individuals, and the study acknowledged this.

Reverse transcription of roughly 0.5 to 1 ug RNA was carried out with random hexamers. Amplification of TCR beta CDR3 by immunoSEQ multiplex PCR spanned 54 Vbeta and 13 Jbeta. TCRdb reanalysed the immunoSEQ multiplex PCR reads using MiXCR and keeps one entry per CDR3 protein. The data contain 330,000 or so distinct CDR3 sequences, about 88% of them seen just once; the ten biggest clones take up 0.18%. CD8+ and CD4+ blood T cells underwent TCR beta sequencing. CD8+ and CD4+ T cells were negatively isolated; TEMRA cells were FACS-enriched. This sequence was found in a human donor with multiple sclerosis. Source material: CD8+ T cells from PBMCs. The rearrangement links TRBV29-1 to TRBJ2-2; D gene ambiguous. CDR3 nucleotide sequence: TGCAGCGTCCAACTCGGCACCGGGGAGCTGTTTTTT. Its protein product is CSVQLGTGELFF.